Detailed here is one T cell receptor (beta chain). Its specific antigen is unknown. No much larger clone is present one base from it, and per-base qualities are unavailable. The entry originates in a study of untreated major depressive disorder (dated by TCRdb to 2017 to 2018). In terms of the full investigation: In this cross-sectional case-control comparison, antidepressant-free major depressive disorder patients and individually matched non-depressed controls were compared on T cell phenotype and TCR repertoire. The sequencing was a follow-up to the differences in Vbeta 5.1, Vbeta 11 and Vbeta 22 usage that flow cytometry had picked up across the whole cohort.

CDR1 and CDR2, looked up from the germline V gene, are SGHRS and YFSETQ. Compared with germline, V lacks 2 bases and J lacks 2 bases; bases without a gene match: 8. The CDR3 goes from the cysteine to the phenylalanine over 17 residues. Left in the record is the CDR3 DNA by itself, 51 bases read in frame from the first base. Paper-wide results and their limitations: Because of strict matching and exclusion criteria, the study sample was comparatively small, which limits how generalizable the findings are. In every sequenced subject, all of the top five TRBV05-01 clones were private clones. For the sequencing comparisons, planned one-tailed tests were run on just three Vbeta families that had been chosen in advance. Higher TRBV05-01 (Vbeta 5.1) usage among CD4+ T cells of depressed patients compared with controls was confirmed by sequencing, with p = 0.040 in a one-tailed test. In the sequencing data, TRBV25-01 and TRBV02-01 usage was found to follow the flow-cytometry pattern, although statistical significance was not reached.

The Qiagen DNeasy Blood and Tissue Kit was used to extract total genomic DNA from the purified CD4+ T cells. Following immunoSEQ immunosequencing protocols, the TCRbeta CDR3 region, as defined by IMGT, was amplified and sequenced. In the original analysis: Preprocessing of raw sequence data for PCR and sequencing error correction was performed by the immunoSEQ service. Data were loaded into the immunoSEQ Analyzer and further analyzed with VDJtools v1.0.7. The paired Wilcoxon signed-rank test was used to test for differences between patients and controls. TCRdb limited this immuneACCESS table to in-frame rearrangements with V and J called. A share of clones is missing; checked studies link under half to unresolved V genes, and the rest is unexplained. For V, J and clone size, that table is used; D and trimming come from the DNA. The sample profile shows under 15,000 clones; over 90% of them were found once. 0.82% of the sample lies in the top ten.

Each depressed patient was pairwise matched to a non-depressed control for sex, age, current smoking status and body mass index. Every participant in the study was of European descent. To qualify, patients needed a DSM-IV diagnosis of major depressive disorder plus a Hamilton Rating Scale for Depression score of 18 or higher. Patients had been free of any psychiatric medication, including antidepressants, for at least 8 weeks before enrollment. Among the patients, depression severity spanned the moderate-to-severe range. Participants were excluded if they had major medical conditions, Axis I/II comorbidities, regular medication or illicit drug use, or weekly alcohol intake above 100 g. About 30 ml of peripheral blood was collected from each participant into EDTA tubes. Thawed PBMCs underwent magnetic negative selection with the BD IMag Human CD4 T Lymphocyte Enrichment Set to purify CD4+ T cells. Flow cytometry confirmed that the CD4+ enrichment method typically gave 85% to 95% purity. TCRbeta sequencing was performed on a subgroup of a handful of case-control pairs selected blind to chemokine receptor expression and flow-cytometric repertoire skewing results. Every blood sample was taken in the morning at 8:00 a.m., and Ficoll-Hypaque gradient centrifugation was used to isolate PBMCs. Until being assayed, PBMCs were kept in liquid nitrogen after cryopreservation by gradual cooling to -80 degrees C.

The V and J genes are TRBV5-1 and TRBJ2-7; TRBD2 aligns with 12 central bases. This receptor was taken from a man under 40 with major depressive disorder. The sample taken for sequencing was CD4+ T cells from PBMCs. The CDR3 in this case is CASSLFSLAGGPYEQYF. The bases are TGCGCCAGCAGCTTATTCTCCCTAGCGGGGGGGCCCTACGAGCAGTACTTC.